The next 20 T cell receptor beta chains were all read from a single sample in a study of T-cell reconstitution after alpha-beta-depleted transplantation in children. During its preparation, the TCRbeta library received unique molecular identifiers. TCRdb reprocessed the PCR reads with MiXCR, giving one entry per CDR3 protein. The sample holds hundreds of thousands of distinct CDR3 sequences, about 15% seen once. This specimen was PBMCs from the stem cell graft donor, taken from the stem cell graft. Receptors originate from a human donor who donated a stem cell graft to a child with acute myeloid leukemia.

This clonotype was picked up many times. This sequence joins TRBV29-1 and TRBJ2-3; TRBD2 is a possible D gene (5 bases). V was shortened by 6 bases and J by 5 bases, with 9 bases between the two germline ends. The CDR3 is 11 residues long. The germline CDR1 and CDR2 sequences are SQVTM and ANQGSEA. The CDR3 spells CSVDLLDTQYF. In DNA form, the CDR3 reads TGCAGCGTGGACTTACTAGATACGCAGTATTTT.

This clonotype showed up many times. The V and J genes are TRBV29-1 and TRBJ1-1; D is uncertain. CDR3 size: 12 residues. Germline lookup yields CDR1 SQVTM and CDR2 ANQGSEA. V was shortened by 4 bases and J by 3 bases, with 9 bases between the two germline ends. Written as DNA, the CDR3 is TGCAGCGTTGTCGGCCTCTACACTGAAGCTTTCTTT. It translates to CSVVGLYTEAFF.

This clonotype was recorded many times. The chain combines TRBV20-1 with TRBJ2-2; 10 nucleotides match TRBD1. The CDR3 contains 14 residues. The V gene's germline CDR1 is DFQATT and CDR2 SNEGSKA (reference sequence). The ends lost 5 bases at V and 5 bases at J; junction bases unmatched: 5. The CDR3 loop is CSAGDRGPTGELFF. The CDR3 DNA reads as TGCAGTGCTGGGGACAGGGGACCAACCGGGGAGCTGTTTTTT.

Regarding this clonotype: A much larger clonotype is one base distant, so this may be a read error. V and J are TRBV20-1 and TRBJ1-4, with no clear D. Per the germline V gene, CDR1 is DFQATT and CDR2 is SNEGSKA (reference sequence). CDR3 length: 13 amino acids. The CDR3 region is CSARRPYIENLFF. DNA of the CDR3: TGCAGTGCCCGGCGACCTTACATAGAAAATCTGTTTTTT.

The chain joins TRBV20-1 to TRBJ2-7; the D gene is possibly TRBD2 (6 bases). The germline gives CDR1 DFQATT, CDR2 SNEGSKA (reference sequence). The V end was cut by 6 bases, the J end by 0 bases, with 15 bases between. This CDR3 is built from 14 residues. DNA of the CDR3: TGCAGTGCGCCCGTCGGGGGACGCTCCTACGAGCAGTACTTC. Amino acid sequence: CSAPVGGRSYEQYF.

The sample holds a few counts of this clonotype. CDR3 nucleotides: TGCAGCGTTGAAGATTTGACAGGGGGGGGCTACACCTTC. It encodes CSVEDLTGGGYTF. This chain uses TRBV29-1 with TRBJ1-2, with 9 bases identical to TRBD1. The germline CDR1 and CDR2 sequences are SQVTM and ANQGSEA. The CDR3 covers 13 residues. V lost 0 bases, J lost 8 bases, and 4 bases stayed unmatched.

This clonotype was seen a few times. CDR3 region: CAWSSDRASTDTQYF. The CDR3 region has the DNA TGTGCCTGGAGTTCGGACAGGGCTAGCACAGATACGCAGTATTTT. J is TRBJ2-3 and V is TRBV30; 8 positions match TRBD1. Germline-derived CDR1 and CDR2 are GTSNPN and SVGIG (reference sequence). The CDR3 is 15 residues long. Germline trimming cut 2 bases from V and 0 bases from J; bases unmatched to any gene: 4.

This clonotype has at least ten counts. The chain employs TRBV20-1 and TRBJ2-7; TRBD1 matches at 8 bases. After removal of 6 bases from V and 2 bases from J, the junction contained 6 bases not matched to a gene. The length of the CDR3 is 13 residues. Germline V gene lookup returns CDR1 DFQATT and CDR2 SNEGSKA (reference sequence). CDR3 bases: TGCAGTGCCACATCGGACAGGGCCTACGAGCAGTACTTC. Protein: CSATSDRAYEQYF.

This clonotype has at least ten counts. V and J are TRBV20-1 and TRBJ1-5; 9 bases match TRBD1. In germline, CDR1 is DFQATT, CDR2 SNEGSKA (reference sequence). The CDR3 is made up of 13 amino acids. V was pared by 1 base and J by 13 bases, with 8 bases of the junction left unmatched. CDR3 sequence (DNA): TGCAGTGCTAGAGTCCGGGACAGGGTCGAACAGCATTTT. Residues: CSARVRDRVEQHF.

This clonotype has at least ten counts. The rearrangement uses TRBV5-8 and TRBJ1-2; D is perhaps TRBD1 (5 bases). V lost 2 bases, J lost 7 bases, and 21 bases lay in between. The germline V gene has CDR1 SGHTS and CDR2 YDEGEE. CDR3 length: 16 residues. The CDR3 region is CASSLAVADIFLGYTF. The DNA for the CDR3 is TGTGCCAGCAGCTTAGCGGTGGCGGACATCTTCCTTGGCTACACCTTC.

The J gene is TRBJ2-2, the V gene TRBV7-2, with D perhaps being TRBD1 or TRBD2 (6 bases each). The CDR3 has 16 amino acids. The germline V gene encodes CDR1 SGHTA and CDR2 FQGNSA. Trimming took off 5 bases at V and 0 bases at J, with 13 bases between the two ends. The CDR3 sequence is CASSPLGGPNTGELFF. CDR3 in DNA: TGTGCCAGCAGCCCTCTTGGGGGGCCGAACACCGGGGAGCTGTTTTTT.

This clonotype was seen ten or more times. The chain recombines TRBV29-1 with TRBJ2-5; TRBD1 agrees at 7 bases. After removal of 8 bases from V and 0 bases from J, the junction contained 9 bases not matched to a gene. Germline-derived CDR1 and CDR2 are SQVTM and ANQGSEA. CDR3 size: 14 residues. Here the CDR3 reads CSSGQAPYQETQYF. The DNA for the CDR3 is TGCAGCTCAGGACAGGCCCCGTACCAAGAGACCCAGTACTTC.

This clonotype was observed many times. The chain carries TRBV29-1 and TRBJ1-5; D ambiguous. Germline values: CDR1 SQVTM, CDR2 ANQGSEA. CDR3 length equals 13 residues. Trimming pared 4 bases from V and 7 bases from J, leaving 14 bases between. The CDR3 DNA reads as TGCAGCGTTGCGGGCGGCGTCGGCCAGCCCCAGCATTTT. As protein: CSVAGGVGQPQHF.

Ten or more counts support this clonotype. The J gene is TRBJ2-3, the V gene TRBV20-1; D unresolved. CDR1 DFQATT and CDR2 SNEGSKA come from the germline V gene (reference sequence). CDR3 length: 14 amino acids. V lost 6 bases to trimming and J lost 0 bases, with 13 bases between them. The CDR3 bases are TGCAGTGCGAGTGGTCTTGCGAGCACAGATACGCAGTATTTT. Amino acids: CSASGLASTDTQYF.

There are many counts of this clonotype. The chain carries TRBV20-1 and TRBJ2-2; no firm D call. The V end lost 0 bases, the J end lost 5 bases, and 13 bases lay between the germline ends. Germline V CDR1 and CDR2: DFQATT, SNEGSKA (reference sequence). The CDR3 contains 15 residues. The CDR3 loop reads CSARDNPQRTGELFF. In DNA form, the CDR3 reads TGCAGTGCTAGAGATAACCCTCAGAGGACCGGGGAGCTGTTTTTT.

The rearrangement uses TRBV20-1 and TRBJ2-7; 7 nucleotides agree with TRBD2. Trimming at V came to 5 bases and at J to 3 bases, leaving 7 bases not matched to a gene. The CDR3 covers 13 residues. Germline values: CDR1 DFQATT, CDR2 SNEGSKA (reference sequence). The CDR3 sequence: CSAQGGRDYEQYF. For the CDR3, the DNA is TGCAGTGCTCAGGGAGGGAGGGACTACGAGCAGTACTTC.

This clonotype was observed a handful of times. The chain joins TRBV5-1 to TRBJ2-7, with a possible D match to TRBD1 (5 bases). Trimming cost V 5 bases and J 7 bases, with 16 bases left between them. The CDR3 contains 13 residues. Per the germline V gene, CDR1 is SGHRS and CDR2 is YFSETQ. The CDR3 loop reads CASRTQGNWEQYF. The CDR3 region has the DNA TGCGCCAGCAGAACCCAGGGTAATTGGGAGCAGTACTTC.

In regard to this clonotype: A clone one base away is much larger, so this may be a read error. This chain joins TRBV12-3 or TRBV12-4 and TRBJ1-1; D uncertain. CDR3 length: 13 residues. The ends were cut back, 6 bases at V and 3 bases at J, with 11 bases in the middle. The CDR3 region is CASSYSDDTEAFF. DNA of the CDR3: TGTGCCAGCAGCTACAGCGATGACACTGAAGCTTTCTTT.

In its sample, this clonotype was seen a few times. The chain employs TRBV20-1 and TRBJ2-2; possible D gene TRBD2, 7 bases. This CDR3 is 16 amino acids long. Germline V gene lookup returns CDR1 DFQATT and CDR2 SNEGSKA (reference sequence). V lost 3 bases and J lost 5, with 19 bases in between. This chain's CDR3 is CSARRGRGWVTGELFF. The DNA of the CDR3 is TGCAGTGCTAGGCGGGGGCGGGGCTGGGTTACCGGGGAGCTGTTTTTT.

This clonotype has ten or more counts. This chain uses TRBV7-2 with TRBJ2-5; unclear D gene. The CDR3 extends over 12 amino acids. Germline lookup yields CDR1 SGHTA and CDR2 FQGNSA. The V gene lost 2 bases and the J gene lost 5 bases, with 6 bases spanning the gap. The CDR3 is CASSLFEETQYF. The CDR3 nucleotides are TGTGCCAGCAGCTTATTCGAGGAGACCCAGTACTTC.